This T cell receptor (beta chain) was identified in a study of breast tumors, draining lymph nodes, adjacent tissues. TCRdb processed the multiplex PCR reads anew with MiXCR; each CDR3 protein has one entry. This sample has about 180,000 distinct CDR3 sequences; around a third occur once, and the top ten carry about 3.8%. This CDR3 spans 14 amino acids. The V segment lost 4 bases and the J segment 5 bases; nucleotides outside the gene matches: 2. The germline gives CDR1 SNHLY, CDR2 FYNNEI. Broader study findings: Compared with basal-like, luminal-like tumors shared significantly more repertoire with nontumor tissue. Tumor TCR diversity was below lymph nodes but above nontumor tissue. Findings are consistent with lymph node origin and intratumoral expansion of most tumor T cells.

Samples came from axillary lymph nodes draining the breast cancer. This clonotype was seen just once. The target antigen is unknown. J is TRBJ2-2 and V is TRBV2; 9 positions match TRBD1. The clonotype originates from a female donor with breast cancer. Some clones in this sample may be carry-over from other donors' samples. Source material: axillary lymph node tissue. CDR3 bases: TGTGCCAGCAGTGCCGGACAGGGGACCGGGGAGCTGTTTTTT. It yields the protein CASSAGQGTGELFF.